This T cell receptor (beta chain) was sequenced in a study of T cells in localized non-small cell lung cancer. The repertoire was sequenced with immunoSEQ multiplex PCR; TCRdb's copy has only in-frame clones and lacks some. The repertoire includes tens of thousands of clones, around 85% of them detected once, and 2% to 3% sits in the top ten. Study conclusions and caveats: Sequencing, confined to only one tumor region, leaves heterogeneity possible. Uninvolved adjacent lung had the highest recorded T cell clonality, with tumor below it. With higher T cell density in blood came longer overall survival. Appearing in adjacent lung were a median approximately 57 of the top 100 tumor clones.

As to this clone: As yet, its antigen is unknown.

The source material was peripheral blood, sampled before any cancer treatment. This receptor was obtained from a man aged 40-75 years with stage I lung adenocarcinoma.

The CDR3 DNA reads as TGTGCCAGCAGTTCAGGTTCGGGAAGCGGCTACACCTTC. Protein product: CASSSGSGSGYTF. The chain links TRBV28 to TRBJ1-2; D is unresolved. The V end lost 4 bases, the J end lost 8 bases, and 14 bases lay between the germline ends. CDR1 is MDHEN and CDR2 is SYDVKM in the germline V gene. The CDR3 totals 13 residues.